Given below is one T cell receptor beta chain in context. Authors' methods: Amplification with reference gene primers provided the estimates of nucleated cell counts. Only in-frame clones appear in the TCRdb table, and some are missing; sequencing was by immunoSEQ multiplex PCR. V and J calls and clone size are as listed in that table; D and trimming were resolved from the DNA. The sample has around 500,000 clones, approximately 90% seen once. These data are taken from a study of blood T cell repertoires in COVID-19. Study details: Samples representing acute and convalescent COVID-19 were sourced from the United States, Italy and Spain.

CDR1 MGHRA and CDR2 YSYEKL come from the germline V gene. This CDR3 has 16 amino acids. Trimming shortened V by 0 bases and J by 4 bases, and 15 bases separated the two germline ends. The sequence was obtained from a woman aged 35 to 49 who had recovered from COVID-19. The chain carries TRBV4-1 and TRBJ1-2; D might be TRBD1 (6 bases). Sequencing input: PBMCs or T cells enriched from blood (not recorded which). The CDR3 DNA reads as TGCGCCAGCAGCCAAGAAATGGACAGAGAAGTCTATGGCTACACCTTC. Translated: CASSQEMDREVYGYTF.